This T cell receptor beta chain was sequenced for a study of T cells after yellow fever vaccination. Whole-study context: It was SMART-Seq v4 Ultra Low Input that prepared the fractions with low cell numbers. General study points: Post-booster repertoires contained most primary-vaccination clones again (around 96% CD4, approximately 86% CD8).

One entry per CDR3 protein, called by TCRdb with MiXCR from the 5' RACE reads. This table holds 500,000 to 650,000 distinct CDR3 sequences, roughly 14% found once. Trimming left V 5 bases short and J 4 bases short, with 19 bases between. CDR3 length equals 17 residues. CDR1 and CDR2 (germline): SGHKS, YYEKEE (reference sequence). Points on this clonotype: Its antigen is currently unknown.

This chain joins TRBV5-5 and TRBJ2-6; D call uncertain. The specimen comprised PBMCs, sampled on the day of the yellow fever booster vaccination. The clonotype comes from a man aged 25-45 years who received the YFV17D yellow fever vaccine. The CDR3 coding sequence is TGTGCCAGCAGTTCGGGCCTTACCCCTTCCGGGGCCAACGTCCTGACTTTC. The encoded protein is CASSSGLTPSGANVLTF. The entire variable domain, with the rest obtained from reference TRBV5-5 and TRBJ2-6, is as follows: DAGVTQSPTHLIKTRGQQVTLRCSPISGHKSVSWYQQVLGQGPQFIFQYYEKEERGRGNFPDRFSARQFPNYSSELNVNALLLGDSALYLCASSSGLTPSGANVLTFGAGSRLTVL.